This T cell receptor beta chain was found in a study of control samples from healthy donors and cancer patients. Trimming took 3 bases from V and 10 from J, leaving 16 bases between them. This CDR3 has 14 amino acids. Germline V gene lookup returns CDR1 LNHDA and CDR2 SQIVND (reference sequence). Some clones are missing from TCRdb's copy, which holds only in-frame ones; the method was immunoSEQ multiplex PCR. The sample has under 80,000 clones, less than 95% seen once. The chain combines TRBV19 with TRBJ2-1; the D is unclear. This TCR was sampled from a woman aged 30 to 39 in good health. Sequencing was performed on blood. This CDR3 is CASSIETPAGEQFF. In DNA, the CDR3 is TGTGCCAGTAGTATTGAGACCCCAGCAGGCGAGCAGTTCTTC.